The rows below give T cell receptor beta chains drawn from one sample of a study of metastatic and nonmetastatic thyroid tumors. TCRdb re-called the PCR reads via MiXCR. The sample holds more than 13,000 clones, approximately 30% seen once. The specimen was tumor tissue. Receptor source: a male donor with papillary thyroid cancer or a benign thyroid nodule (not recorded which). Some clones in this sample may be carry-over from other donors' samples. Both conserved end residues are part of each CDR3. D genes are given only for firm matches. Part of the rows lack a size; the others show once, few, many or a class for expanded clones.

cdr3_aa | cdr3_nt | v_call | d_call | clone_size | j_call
CSARHGTSRQETQYF | TGCAGTGCTAGACACGGGACTAGCCGACAAGAGACCCAGTACTTC | TRBV20-1 | TRBD2 | once | TRBJ2-5
CASTRTGLNNEQFF | TGTGCCAGTACGAGGACAGGGCTCAACAATGAGCAGTTCTTC | TRBV19 | TRBD1 | NA | TRBJ2-1
CASTHRPGSTPLHF | TGTGCCAGCACCCATCGACCGGGTAGTACACCCCTCCACTTT | TRBV3-1 | NA | NA | TRBJ1-6
CATSRATSGSANEQFF | TGTGCCACCAGCAGAGCAACTAGCGGGAGTGCAAATGAGCAGTTCTTC | TRBV15 | TRBD2 | few | TRBJ2-1
CASSLGTTGSGANVLTF | TGTGCCAGCAGCTTGGGGACAACCGGCTCTGGGGCCAACGTCCTGACTTTC | TRBV7-6 | NA | NA | TRBJ2-6
CATRGGVNTEAFF | TGCGCCACTCGGGGGGGGGTCAACACTGAAGCTTTCTTT | TRBV4-1 | NA | many | TRBJ1-1
CAWSVSPGQGYGYTF | TGCGCCTGGAGTGTATCCCCAGGACAGGGCTATGGCTACACCTTC | TRBV30 | TRBD1 | NA | TRBJ1-2
CASSESRTREGQPQHF | TGCGCCAGCAGTGAGTCGAGGACTCGCGAAGGGCAGCCCCAGCATTTT | TRBV10-2 | NA | many | TRBJ1-5
CASSELDRGHSPLHF | TGTGCCAGCAGCGAACTGGACAGGGGGCATTCACCCCTCCACTTT | TRBV9 | TRBD1 | many | TRBJ1-6
CASRATAGWGAFF | TGTGCCAGCAGAGCTACAGCGGGCTGGGGAGCTTTCTTT | TRBV6-1 | NA | once | TRBJ1-1
CASNSPSNEKLFF | TGTGCCAGCAATTCCCCTTCTAATGAAAAACTGTTTTTT | TRBV28 | NA | many | TRBJ1-4
CASCRDRVNSPLHF | TGTGCCAGCTGCCGGGACAGAGTAAATTCACCCCTCCACTTT | TRBV19 | TRBD1 | many | TRBJ1-6
CASSLSLQGGDEQYF | TGTGCCAGCAGTTTATCTCTCCAGGGCGGAGACGAGCAGTACTTC | TRBV12-3/TRBV12-4 | NA | many | TRBJ2-7
CASSDGVRSYNSPLHF | TGTGCCAGCAGCGACGGGGTACGGTCCTATAATTCACCCCTCCACTTT | TRBV2 | NA | many | TRBJ1-6
CASSLIPGSGLAVPTYEQYF | TGTGCCAGCTCACTCATACCGGGGTCGGGACTAGCGGTACCTACCTACGAGCAGTACTTC | TRBV18 | TRBD2 | NA | TRBJ2-7
CASSFTSYEQYF | TGTGCCAGCAGCTTTACTAGCTACGAGCAGTACTTC | TRBV7-8 | NA | medium-sized | TRBJ2-7
CASSLRRLDYTIYF | TGTGCCAGCAGCTTAAGGCGGCTCGACTACACCATATATTTT | TRBV11-2 | NA | NA | TRBJ1-3
CASSFGTDGYTF | TGTGCCAGCAGCTTCGGGACAGATGGCTACACCTTC | TRBV5-5 | TRBD1 | many | TRBJ1-2
CASIPNLSGELFF | TGCGCCAGCATCCCCAATTTGAGCGGGGAGCTGTTTTTT | TRBV11-2 | NA | NA | TRBJ2-2
CASSEGSARGNEQFF | TGTGCCAGCAGTGAAGGGTCCGCTAGGGGCAATGAGCAGTTCTTC | TRBV2 | NA | medium-sized | TRBJ2-1
CASSTGNEQFF | TGTGCCAGCAGTACGGGCAATGAGCAGTTCTTC | TRBV7-9 | NA | many | TRBJ2-1
CASSPEREKLFF | TGTGCCAGCAGTCCCGAAAGGGAAAAACTGTTTTTT | TRBV3-1 | NA | many | TRBJ1-4
CASSWTGGDYNEQFF | TGTGCCAGCAGCTGGACAGGGGGGGATTACAATGAGCAGTTCTTC | TRBV6-4 | TRBD1 | many | TRBJ2-1
CASASRLAGGYEQYF | TGTGCCAGCGCTTCCCGGCTAGCGGGAGGCTACGAGCAGTACTTC | TRBV28 | TRBD2 | few | TRBJ2-7
CSARGETVSNQPQHF | TGCAGTGCTAGAGGGGAAACAGTTAGCAATCAGCCCCAGCATTTT | TRBV20-1 | NA | NA | TRBJ1-5
CASSPRTGEKLFF | TGTGCCAGCAGTCCCCGGACAGGGGAAAAACTGTTTTTT | TRBV27 | TRBD1 | many | TRBJ1-4
CSARGRRPNTEAFF | TGCAGTGCTAGGGGACGACGGCCGAACACTGAAGCTTTCTTT | TRBV20-1 | NA | many | TRBJ1-1
CAWSVPGTGGSPLHF | TGTGCCTGGAGTGTACCTGGGACAGGGGGTTCACCCCTCCACTTT | TRBV30 | TRBD1 | many | TRBJ1-6
CASSDITPGGGTEAFF | TGTGCCAGCAGTGATATAACCCCCGGTGGGGGGACTGAAGCTTTCTTT | TRBV6-1 | NA | many | TRBJ1-1
CASSQVSGQGREKLFF | TGCGCCAGCAGCCAAGTGTCAGGACAGGGCCGTGAAAAACTGTTTTTT | TRBV4-1 | TRBD1 | medium-sized | TRBJ1-4
CASSLQATAAMGAFF | TGTGCCAGCAGTTTACAGGCAACGGCGGCAATGGGAGCTTTCTTT | TRBV27 | NA | NA | TRBJ1-1
CASSLTPGANTEAFF | TGTGCCAGCAGTTTAACGCCAGGTGCCAACACTGAAGCTTTCTTT | TRBV28 | NA | many | TRBJ1-1
CASSHGQGGWEQYF | TGTGCCAGCAGCCATGGACAGGGTGGTTGGGAGCAGTACTTC | TRBV5-4 | TRBD1 | large | TRBJ2-7
CAWSVGGADQPQHF | TGTGCCTGGAGTGTAGGAGGTGCGGATCAGCCCCAGCATTTT | TRBV30 | NA | many | TRBJ1-5
CASRSQFQGRSSYEQYF | TGTGCCAGCAGATCACAATTTCAGGGGCGTAGCTCCTACGAGCAGTACTTC | TRBV28 | NA | medium-sized | TRBJ2-7
CASSSRDRGWADTQYF | TGTGCCAGCAGCTCCCGGGACAGGGGCTGGGCAGATACGCAGTATTTT | TRBV3-1 | TRBD1 | NA | TRBJ2-3
CASSLTGGEQFF | TGTGCCAGTAGTCTGACAGGTGGTGAGCAGTTCTTC | TRBV19 | NA | NA | TRBJ2-1
CASSAGTSGRITYNEQFF | TGTGCCAGCAGTGCCGGGACTAGCGGGAGAATCACCTACAATGAGCAGTTCTTC | TRBV6-7 | TRBD2 | few | TRBJ2-1
CASSFQGITIHEQYF | TGCGCCAGCAGCTTTCAGGGTATCACGATTCACGAGCAGTACTTC | TRBV5-1 | NA | NA | TRBJ2-7
CASSLGLVGELFF | TGTGCCAGCAGCCTGGGACTAGTCGGGGAGCTGTTTTTT | TRBV12-3/TRBV12-4 | TRBD2 | few | TRBJ2-2
CASSSWTVVSAFF | TGTGCCAGCAGCTCCTGGACGGTGGTGAGTGCTTTCTTT | TRBV7-9 | NA | many | TRBJ1-1
CASSVGTGELFF | TGCGCCAGCAGTGTCGGCACCGGGGAGCTGTTTTTT | TRBV10-1 | NA | many | TRBJ2-2
CASSGQIYNEQFF | TGTGCCAGCAGTGGACAGATTTACAATGAGCAGTTCTTC | TRBV6-1 | NA | few | TRBJ2-1
CASSLGSGANVLTF | TGTGCCAGCTCACTAGGCTCTGGGGCCAACGTCCTGACTTTC | TRBV18 | NA | NA | TRBJ2-6
CASRRFGTSAVVGTDTQYF | TGTGCCAGCCGCCGCTTTGGGACTAGCGCCGTCGTGGGCACGGATACGCAGTATTTT | TRBV28 | TRBD2 | NA | TRBJ2-3
CSATRGLYGYTF | TGCAGTGCTACCAGGGGACTCTATGGCTACACCTTC | TRBV20-1 | NA | NA | TRBJ1-2
CATLTEGTFSGNTIYF | TGTGCCACCCTAACCGAGGGGACGTTTTCCGGAAACACCATATATTTT | TRBV10-3 | NA | NA | TRBJ1-3
CASSLDPGGAEAFF | TGTGCCAGCAGCTTAGACCCGGGGGGGGCTGAAGCTTTCTTT | TRBV11-2 | NA | medium-sized | TRBJ1-1
CACSPGQGLTDTQYF | TGTGCCTGCAGTCCCGGACAGGGGCTCACAGATACGCAGTATTTT | TRBV12-3/TRBV12-4 | TRBD1 | many | TRBJ2-3
CASSYGLAVVEQYF | TGTGCCAGCAGTTACGGACTAGCGGTAGTCGAGCAGTACTTC | TRBV6-2/TRBV6-3 | TRBD2 | few | TRBJ2-7
CASSLGDYDTDTQYF | TGTGCCAGCAGCTTAGGGGACTACGACACAGATACGCAGTATTTT | TRBV7-8 | TRBD2 | large | TRBJ2-3
CASSLSTRSGWREQFF | TGCGCCAGCAGCTTAAGTACTAGATCTGGTTGGCGGGAGCAGTTCTTC | TRBV5-1 | NA | once | TRBJ2-1
CASSSPILAGAREQYF | TGTGCCAGCAGCTCCCCTATACTAGCGGGAGCGCGGGAGCAGTACTTC | TRBV11-2 | TRBD2 | once | TRBJ2-7
CASNLPGLVYNEQFF | TGTGCCAGCAACCTCCCGGGACTAGTATACAATGAGCAGTTCTTC | TRBV2 | TRBD2 | many | TRBJ2-1
CASSPENTYRGTEAFF | TGTGCCAGCTCACCTGAGAACACGTATAGGGGTACTGAAGCTTTCTTT | TRBV18 | NA | NA | TRBJ1-1